These T cell receptor beta chains were read from a single sample in a study of blood T cell repertoires in COVID-19. The table came from immunoSEQ multiplex PCR; TCRdb's copy has only in-frame clones and leaves some out. The profile shows 130,000 to 150,000 clones, 85% of them singletons. The source material was peripheral blood. The receptors stem from a middle-aged woman with active or convalescent COVID-19. Each CDR3 is given without its conserved first and last residue. The D gene is left open where the match is weak.

cdr3_aa v_call d_call j_call
ASGEQTGLGGYGYT TRBV5-1 TRBD1 TRBJ1-2
ASSFSGGPNTGELF TRBV5-4 TRBD2 TRBJ2-2
ASSSPGWGNTIY TRBV7-2 NA TRBJ1-3
ASRRGTSGGGRETQY TRBV5-1 TRBD2 TRBJ2-5
ASSDEVQGVTEAF TRBV2 NA TRBJ1-1
ASSYSGLAGGYEQY TRBV6-5 TRBD2 TRBJ2-7
ASSQDVKLNEQF TRBV4-3 NA TRBJ2-1
ASSSTPREEKLF TRBV11-2 NA TRBJ1-4
ASSLIRQGSSPLH TRBV7-2 TRBD1 TRBJ1-6
ASSPPTGANTGELF TRBV28 NA TRBJ2-2
ASRTPLQGINYGYT TRBV28 NA TRBJ1-2
ASSAQWPGQGDTEAF TRBV28 TRBD1 TRBJ1-1
ASSPRRRHSPLH TRBV5-5 NA TRBJ1-6
SVEGYTPGGLDTGELF TRBV29-1 TRBD1 TRBJ2-2